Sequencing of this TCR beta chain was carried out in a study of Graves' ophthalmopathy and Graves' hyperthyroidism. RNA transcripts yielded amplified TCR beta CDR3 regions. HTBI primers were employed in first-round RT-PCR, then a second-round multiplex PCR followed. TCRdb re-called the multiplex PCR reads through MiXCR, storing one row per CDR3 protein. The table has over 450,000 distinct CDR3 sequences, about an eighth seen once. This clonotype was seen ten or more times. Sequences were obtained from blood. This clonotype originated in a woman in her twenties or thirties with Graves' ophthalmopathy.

The CDR3 DNA sequence: TGTGCCACCAGCAGGGATCCGCAGTCCGGCTACACCTTC. This sequence encodes CATSRDPQSGYTF. This sequence joins TRBV15 and TRBJ1-2; no clear D. Germline V lookup: CDR1 LNHNV, CDR2 YYDKDF (reference sequence). Trimming stripped 3 bases from V and 8 bases from J, with 13 bases between. This CDR3 spans 13 amino acids.